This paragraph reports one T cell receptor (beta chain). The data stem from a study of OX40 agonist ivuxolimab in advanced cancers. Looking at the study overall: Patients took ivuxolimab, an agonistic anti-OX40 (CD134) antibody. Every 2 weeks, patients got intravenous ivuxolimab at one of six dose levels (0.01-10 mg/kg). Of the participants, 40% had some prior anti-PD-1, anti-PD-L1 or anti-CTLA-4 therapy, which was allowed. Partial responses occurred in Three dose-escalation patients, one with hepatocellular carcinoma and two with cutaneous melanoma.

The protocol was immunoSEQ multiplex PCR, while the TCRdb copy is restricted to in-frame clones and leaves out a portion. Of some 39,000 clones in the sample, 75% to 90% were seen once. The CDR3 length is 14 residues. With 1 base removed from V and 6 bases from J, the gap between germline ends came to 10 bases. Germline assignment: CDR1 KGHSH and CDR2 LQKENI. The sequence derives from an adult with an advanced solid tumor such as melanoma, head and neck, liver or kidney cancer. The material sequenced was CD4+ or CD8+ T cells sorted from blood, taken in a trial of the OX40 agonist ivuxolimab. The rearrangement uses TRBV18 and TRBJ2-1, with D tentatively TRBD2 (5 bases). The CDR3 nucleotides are TGTGCCAGCTCACCACGACGGGCGGGCAATGAGCAGTTCTTC. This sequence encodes CASSPRRAGNEQFF. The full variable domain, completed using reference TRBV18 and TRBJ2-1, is NAGVMQNPRHLVRRRGQEARLRCSPMKGHSHVYWYRQLPEEGLKFMVYLQKENIIDESGMPKERFSAEFPKEGPSILRIQQVVRGDSAAYFCASSPRRAGNEQFFGPGTRLTVL.